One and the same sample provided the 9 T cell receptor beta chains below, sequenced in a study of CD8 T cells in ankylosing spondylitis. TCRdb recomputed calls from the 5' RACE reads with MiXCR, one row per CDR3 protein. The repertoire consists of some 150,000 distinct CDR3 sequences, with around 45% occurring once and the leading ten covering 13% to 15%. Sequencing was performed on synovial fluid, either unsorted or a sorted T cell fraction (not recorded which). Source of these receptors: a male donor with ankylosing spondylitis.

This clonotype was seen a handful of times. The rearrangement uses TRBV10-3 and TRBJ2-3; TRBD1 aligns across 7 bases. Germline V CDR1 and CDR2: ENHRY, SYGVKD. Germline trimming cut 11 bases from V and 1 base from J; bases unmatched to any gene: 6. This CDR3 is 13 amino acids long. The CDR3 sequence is CAVRDSCTDTQYF. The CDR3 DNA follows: TGTGCCGTCCGGGACAGTTGCACAGATACGCAGTATTTT.

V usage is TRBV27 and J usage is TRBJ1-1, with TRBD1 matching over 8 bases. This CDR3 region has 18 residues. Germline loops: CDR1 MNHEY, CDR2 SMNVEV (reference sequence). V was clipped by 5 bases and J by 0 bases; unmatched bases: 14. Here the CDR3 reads CASSPSPDRGLLNTEAFF. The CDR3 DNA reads TGTGCCAGCAGTCCATCCCCTGACAGGGGACTACTGAACACTGAAGCTTTCTTT.

CDR3 amino acids: CASSLPRQGRRTGELFF. The CDR3 DNA follows: TGCGCCAGCAGCTTGCCCCGGCAGGGTCGGCGCACCGGGGAGCTGTTTTTT. The rearrangement links TRBV5-1 to TRBJ2-2, with D perhaps matching TRBD1 (5 bases). The germline V gene has CDR1 SGHRS and CDR2 YFSETQ. Trimming took 1 base from V and 4 from J, leaving 17 bases between them. This CDR3 has 17 residues.

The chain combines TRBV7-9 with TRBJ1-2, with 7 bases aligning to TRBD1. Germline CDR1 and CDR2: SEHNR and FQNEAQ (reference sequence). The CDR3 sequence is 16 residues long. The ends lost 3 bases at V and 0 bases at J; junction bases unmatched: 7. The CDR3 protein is CASSFYRGLANYGYTF. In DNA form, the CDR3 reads TGTGCCAGCAGCTTTTACAGGGGATTAGCTAACTATGGCTACACCTTC.

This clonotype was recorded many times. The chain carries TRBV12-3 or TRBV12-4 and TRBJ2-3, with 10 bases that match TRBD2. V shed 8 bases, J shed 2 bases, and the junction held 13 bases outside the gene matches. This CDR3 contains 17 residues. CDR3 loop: CASGTRGTSASTDTQYF. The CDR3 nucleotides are TGTGCCAGCGGGACCCGGGGGACTAGCGCGTCCACAGATACGCAGTATTTT.

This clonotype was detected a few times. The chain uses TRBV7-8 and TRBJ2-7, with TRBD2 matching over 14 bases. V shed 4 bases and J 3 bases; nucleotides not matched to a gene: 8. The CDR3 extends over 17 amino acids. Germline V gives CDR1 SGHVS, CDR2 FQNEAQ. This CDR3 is CASSSIWGLAGVYEQYF. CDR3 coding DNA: TGTGCCAGCAGCTCGATATGGGGACTAGCGGGAGTCTACGAGCAGTACTTC.

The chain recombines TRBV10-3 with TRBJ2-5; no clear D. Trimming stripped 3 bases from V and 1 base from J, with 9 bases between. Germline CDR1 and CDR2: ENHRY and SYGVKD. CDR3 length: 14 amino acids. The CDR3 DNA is TGTGCCATCAGTGATGGGGATGGCCAAGAGACCCAGTACTTC. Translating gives CAISDGDGQETQYF.

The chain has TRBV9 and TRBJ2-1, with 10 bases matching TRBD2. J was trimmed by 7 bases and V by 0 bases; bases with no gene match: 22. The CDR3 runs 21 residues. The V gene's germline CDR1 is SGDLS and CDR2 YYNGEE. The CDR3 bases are TGTGCCAGCAGCGTAGACCATCTCTGGGGGACGCGAGCGGGAGGGCCAAATGAGCAGTTCTTC. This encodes CASSVDHLWGTRAGGPNEQFF.

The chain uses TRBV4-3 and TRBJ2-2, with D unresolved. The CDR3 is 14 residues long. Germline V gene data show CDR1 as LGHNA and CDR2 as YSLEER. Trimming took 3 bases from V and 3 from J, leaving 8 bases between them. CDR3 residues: CASSHGSYTGELFF. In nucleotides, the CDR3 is TGCGCCAGCAGCCACGGATCCTACACCGGGGAGCTGTTTTTT.